This T cell receptor beta chain is drawn from a study of blood T cell repertoires in COVID-19. Across the study: Donors in the United States, Italy and Spain gave samples during acute or convalescent COVID-19. T cells, B-cell-depleted T cells, or PBMCs supplied cDNA or gDNA.

Per the study methods: Nucleated cell counts were estimated from reference gene primer amplification. Here immunoSEQ multiplex PCR was the method, and the copy in TCRdb shows in-frame clones only, minus some. The V and J calls and clone size were taken over from that table, and D and trimming were inferred from the DNA. The profile shows about 16,000 clones, approximately 86% of them singletons. This clone came up once. This CDR3 is built from 12 residues. V lost 9 bases to trimming and J lost 4 bases, with 10 bases between them. Germline loops: CDR1 LNHDA, CDR2 SQIVND (reference sequence). The sample taken for sequencing was peripheral blood. This clonotype was obtained from a human donor in a cohort sampled during active COVID-19. The V call is TRBV19, the J call TRBJ2-4, with a weak D call TRBD1 (6 bases). CDR3 loop: CARRTAKNIQYF. DNA for the CDR3: TGTGCCAGAAGGACAGCTAAAAACATTCAGTACTTC.